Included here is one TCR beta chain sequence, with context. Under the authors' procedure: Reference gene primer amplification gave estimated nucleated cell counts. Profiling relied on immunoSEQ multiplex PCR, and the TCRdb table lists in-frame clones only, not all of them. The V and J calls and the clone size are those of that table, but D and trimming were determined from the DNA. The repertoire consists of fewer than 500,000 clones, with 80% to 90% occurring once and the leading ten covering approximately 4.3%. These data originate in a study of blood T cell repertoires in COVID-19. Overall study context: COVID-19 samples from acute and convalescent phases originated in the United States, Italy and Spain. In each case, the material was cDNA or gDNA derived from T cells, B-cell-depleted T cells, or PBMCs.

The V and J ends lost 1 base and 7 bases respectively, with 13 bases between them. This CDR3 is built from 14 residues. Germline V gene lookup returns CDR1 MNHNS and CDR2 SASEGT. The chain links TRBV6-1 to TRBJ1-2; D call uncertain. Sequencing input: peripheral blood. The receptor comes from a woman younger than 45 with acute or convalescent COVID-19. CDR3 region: CASSEVQPSGGYTF. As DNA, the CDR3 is TGTGCCAGCAGTGAAGTCCAACCCAGCGGTGGCTACACCTTC.